A single sample is the source of the 24 T cell receptor beta chains below, sequenced in a study of cytomegalovirus exposure and HLA in healthy donors (dated by TCRdb to the late 2010s). The library was built by means of the immunoSEQ multiplex PCR assay. For the multiplex PCR, a mixture combining 60 forward primers for TCR Vbeta segments and 13 reverse primers for TCR Jbeta segments was used. In TCRdb, the immuneACCESS table is reduced to in-frame sequences with V and J assigned. These tables do not hold every clone; where another copy was compared, an unresolved V gene accounts for under half, and the others remain unexplained. The sample yields some 210,000 clones; over 60% were counted once. The ten top clones hold approximately 2.1% of the sample. The specimen was PBMCs. The receptors stem from a woman aged 30 to 39 in good health and CMV-seropositive.

The chain links TRBV29-1 to TRBJ2-3, with TRBD2 identical over 8 bases. The CDR3 contains 14 residues. CDR1 is SQVTM, CDR2 ANQGSEA, per germline. V dropped 4 bases and J dropped 1; count of bases not matched to a gene: 4. The CDR3: CSVGISGGTDTQYF. CDR3 coding DNA: TGCAGCGTTGGAATTAGCGGGGGCACAGATACGCAGTATTTT.

This clone has just one count. This sequence joins TRBV11-2 and TRBJ2-3, with D unclear. CDR1 is SGHAT, CDR2 FQNNGV, per germline. Trimming left V 2 bases short and J 1 base short, with 7 bases between. This CDR3 has 14 residues. The chain's CDR3 is CASSLREGTDTQYF. Here the CDR3 DNA reads TGTGCCAGCAGCTTACGAGAGGGCACAGATACGCAGTATTTT.

The chain is built from TRBV11-3 and TRBJ2-7, with D possibly being TRBD1 (5 bases). CDR3 length equals 18 residues. V was cut by 1 base and J by 4 bases, with 23 bases left in between. In germline, CDR1 is SGHNT, CDR2 YENEEA. CDR3 sequence (DNA): TGTGCCAGCAGCTTAGCTGCCCCGAAGGGGTTCCAGATATACGAGCAGTACTTC. Its protein product is CASSLAAPKGFQIYEQYF.

This clone appeared a single time. The rearrangement links TRBV21-1 to TRBJ2-5; TRBD1, the D gene given by the table, was not confirmed from the DNA. TRBV21-1 counts as a pseudogene. CDR3 length: 16 amino acids. The CDR3 DNA reads as TGTGCCAGCAGCATTATCGACAGGGGGAAAAAAGAGACCCAGTACTTC. Protein: CASSIIDRGKKETQYF.

The chain combines TRBV7-3 with TRBJ2-3; D may be TRBD2 (6 bases). This CDR3 has 17 amino acids. The germline V gene has CDR1 SGHTA and CDR2 FQGTGA. Trimming removed 5 bases from V and 4 bases from J, with 22 bases in between. As DNA, the CDR3 is TGTGCCAGCAGCAACGGGCGGGGACGACTACCTTCAGATACGCAGTATTTT. Amino acids: CASSNGRGRLPSDTQYF. Full variable domain (outside the CDR3, taken from reference TRBV7-3 and TRBJ2-3): GAGVSQTPSNKVTEKGKYVELRCDPISGHTALYWYRQSLGQGPEFLIYFQGTGAADDSGLPNDRFFAVRPEGSVSTLKIQRTERGDSAVYLCASSNGRGRLPSDTQYFGPGTRLTVL.

This chain links TRBV2 with TRBJ2-2; D not certain. Germline V lookup: CDR1 SNHLY, CDR2 FYNNEI. This CDR3 is built from 15 residues. Trimming cost V 4 bases and J 2 bases, with 11 bases left between them. The CDR3 DNA sequence: TGTGCCAGCAGTGGAGAGGATTTAAACACCGGGGAGCTGTTTTTT. Translated, it gives CASSGEDLNTGELFF.

V gene TRBV5-1 combines with J gene TRBJ2-7, with D maybe TRBD2 (5 bases). Germline CDR1 is SGHRS and CDR2 is YFSETQ. V was trimmed by 5 bases and J by 1 base, leaving 22 bases between them. The CDR3 covers 17 residues. This CDR3 is CASSLLPLASFSYEQYF. The CDR3 DNA follows: TGCGCCAGCAGTTTACTACCCCTAGCCAGTTTTTCCTACGAGCAGTACTTC. The full variable domain, with the rest looked up from reference TRBV5-1 and TRBJ2-7, is KAGVTQTPRYLIKTRGQQVTLSCSPISGHRSVSWYQQTPGQGLQFLFEYFSETQRNKGNFPGRFSGRQFSNSRSEMNVSTLELGDSALYLCASSLLPLASFSYEQYFGPGTRLTVT.

V and J are TRBV4-1 and TRBJ2-3; tentatively, D is TRBD1 (5 bases). This CDR3 region has 15 residues. CDR1 MGHRA and CDR2 YSYEKL come from the germline V gene. V lost 5 bases and J 0 bases, leaving 12 bases between the germline ends. In DNA, the CDR3 is TGCGCCAGCAGCATCACAGGCTCTAGCACAGATACGCAGTATTTT. This encodes CASSITGSSTDTQYF.

The chain combines TRBV7-9 with TRBJ2-7; 8 nucleotides agree with TRBD1. The CDR3 loop spans 12 amino acids. Germline CDR1 reads SEHNR; CDR2 reads FQNEAQ (reference sequence). J was trimmed by 5 bases and V by 6 bases; bases with no gene match: 3. CDR3 sequence (DNA): TGTGCCAGCAGTGGACAGGGCAACGAGCAGTACTTC. Its protein is CASSGQGNEQYF.

The CDR3 DNA sequence: TGTGCCAGCAGCTTACTTTTGGGGGCGGGCGAGCAGTACTTC. This sequence encodes CASSLLLGAGEQYF. The gene calls are TRBV11-2 and TRBJ2-7, with a weak D call TRBD1 (6 bases). CDR1 is SGHAT and CDR2 is FQNNGV in the germline V gene. The CDR3 sequence is 14 residues long. V was cut by 2 bases and J by 6 bases, with 14 bases left in between.

The chain couples TRBV11-2 to TRBJ2-1, with 8 bases matching TRBD2. V was clipped by 4 bases and J by 6 bases; unmatched bases: 8. The CDR3 consists of 15 residues. Per the germline V gene, CDR1 is SGHAT and CDR2 is FQNNGV. The CDR3 nucleotides are TGTGCCAGCAGCTACACTAGCGGATGGGTCAATGAGCAGTTCTTC. This codes for CASSYTSGWVNEQFF.

The chain uses TRBV5-1 and TRBJ2-5; D unclear. This CDR3 is built from 13 residues. The germline V and J ends were trimmed by 4 bases and 3 bases, with 10 bases remaining between them. Germline assignment: CDR1 SGHRS and CDR2 YFSETQ. CDR3 in amino acids: CASSPVREETQYF. CDR3 DNA sequence: TGCGCCAGCAGCCCGGTTAGAGAAGAGACCCAGTACTTC. Full variable domain (rest looked up from reference TRBV5-1 and TRBJ2-5): KAGVTQTPRYLIKTRGQQVTLSCSPISGHRSVSWYQQTPGQGLQFLFEYFSETQRNKGNFPGRFSGRQFSNSRSEMNVSTLELGDSALYLCASSPVREETQYFGPGTRLLVL.

The chain uses TRBV5-4 and TRBJ2-7; D is perhaps TRBD2 (6 bases). The CDR3 has 17 residues. Germline CDR1 SGHNT, CDR2 YYREEE (reference sequence). Trimming pared 0 bases from V and 0 bases from J, leaving 16 bases between. In DNA, the CDR3 is TGTGCCAGCAGCTTGGGTTCGAGCGGGTCGAGCTCCTACGAGCAGTACTTC. It specifies CASSLGSSGSSSYEQYF.

This chain joins TRBV5-1 and TRBJ2-5; D not certain. The CDR3 has 14 amino acids. The V and J ends lost 4 bases and 6 bases respectively, with 16 bases between them. The germline CDR1 and CDR2 sequences are SGHRS and YFSETQ. In nucleotides, the CDR3 is TGCGCCAGCAGCGGCGGCGCCTCTGCACAGACCCAGTACTTC. Residues: CASSGGASAQTQYF. Using reference TRBV5-1 and TRBJ2-5 for the parts outside the CDR3, the full variable domain is KAGVTQTPRYLIKTRGQQVTLSCSPISGHRSVSWYQQTPGQGLQFLFEYFSETQRNKGNFPGRFSGRQFSNSRSEMNVSTLELGDSALYLCASSGGASAQTQYFGPGTRLLVL.

The chain employs TRBV4-1 and TRBJ2-5; 10 nucleotides match TRBD2. The germline V gene encodes CDR1 MGHRA and CDR2 YSYEKL. The CDR3 is 15 residues long. With 1 base clipped from V and 5 bases from J, the junction kept 4 bases outside the gene matches. The CDR3: CASSQAGTSEETQYF. The CDR3 region has the DNA TGCGCCAGCAGCCAAGCCGGGACTAGCGAGGAGACCCAGTACTTC.

V gene TRBV7-2 combines with J gene TRBJ2-5, with TRBD1 identical over 7 bases. CDR3 size: 15 residues. Germline V gives CDR1 SGHTA, CDR2 FQGNSA. After removal of 5 bases from V and 4 bases from J, the junction contained 10 bases not matched to a gene. The CDR3 bases are TGTGCCAGCAGCCACCAGACAGGGTCGGGAGAGACCCAGTACTTC. This encodes CASSHQTGSGETQYF.

The V gene is TRBV7-7, the J gene TRBJ2-1, with D perhaps TRBD2 (6 bases). From germline, CDR1 is SSHAT and CDR2 FNYEAQ (reference sequence). The CDR3 runs 15 residues. V was cut by 3 bases and J by 0 bases, with 9 bases left in between. In DNA, the CDR3 is TGTGCCAGCAGCTTGCGGAGGGGCTCCTACAATGAGCAGTTCTTC. It is translated as CASSLRRGSYNEQFF.

This CDR3 is CSVEGGDSYSNQPQHF. The CDR3 coding sequence is TGCAGCGTTGAGGGCGGGGACAGCTATAGCAATCAGCCCCAGCATTTT. The chain uses TRBV29-1 and TRBJ1-5; 7 bases match TRBD1. Germline assignment: CDR1 SQVTM and CDR2 ANQGSEA. V lost 3 bases to trimming and J lost 0 bases; unmatched junction nucleotides: 8. The CDR3 runs 16 residues.

This chain links TRBV6-6 with TRBJ2-7; D may be TRBD1 (5 bases). V shed 0 bases and J shed 3 bases, with 9 bases lying between them. The germline V gene encodes CDR1 MNHNY and CDR2 SVGAGI (reference sequence). This CDR3 is 14 amino acids long. For the CDR3, the DNA is TGTGCCAGCAGTTACTCTGCAGGGAACTACGAGCAGTACTTC. This sequence encodes CASSYSAGNYEQYF.

This rearrangement joins TRBV27 to TRBJ2-1; perhaps TRBD1 as D (6 bases). This CDR3 spans 12 amino acids. Trimming cost V 6 bases and J 9 bases, with 12 bases left between them. Germline CDR1 is MNHEY and CDR2 is SMNVEV (reference sequence). The CDR3 spells CASRQGLSEQFF. As DNA, the CDR3 is TGTGCCAGCAGACAGGGTCTGAGTGAGCAGTTCTTC.

The genes are TRBV4-2 and TRBJ2-5, with D perhaps matching TRBD2 (6 bases). V was clipped by 2 bases and J by 2 bases, with 12 bases between them. The CDR3 has 15 residues. CDR1 is LGHNA, CDR2 YNFKEQ, per germline. The CDR3 here is CASSQSIREQETQYF. The CDR3 nucleotides read TGTGCCAGCAGCCAAAGCATCCGGGAGCAAGAGACCCAGTACTTC.

J is TRBJ1-2 and V is TRBV5-1, with D possibly TRBD1 on 6 matching bases. CDR3 size: 12 residues. The germline V gene encodes CDR1 SGHRS and CDR2 YFSETQ. Between the trimmed V and J ends, which lost 4 bases and 3 bases, there was a span of 7 bases. The CDR3 reads CASSPGDYGYTF. DNA of the CDR3: TGCGCCAGCAGCCCAGGGGACTATGGCTACACCTTC.

V is TRBV4-3 and J is TRBJ2-3, with a tentative D call TRBD2 (7 bases). CDR1 is LGHNA and CDR2 is YSLEER in the germline V gene. CDR3 size: 17 residues. Trimming took off 2 bases at V and 1 base at J, with 16 bases between the two ends. In DNA form, the CDR3 reads TGCGCCAGCAGCCAAACCCTCGGGGGGCACCGCACAGATACGCAGTATTTT. Translated, it gives CASSQTLGGHRTDTQYF.

The chain links TRBV29-1 to TRBJ2-7; D gene uncertain. The germline V gene has CDR1 SQVTM and CDR2 ANQGSEA. This CDR3 is built from 10 residues. Between the trimmed V and J ends, which lost 4 bases and 5 bases, there was a span of 6 bases. In DNA form, the CDR3 reads TGCAGCGTTGTTGGAGACGAGCAGTACTTC. Encoded protein: CSVVGDEQYF.